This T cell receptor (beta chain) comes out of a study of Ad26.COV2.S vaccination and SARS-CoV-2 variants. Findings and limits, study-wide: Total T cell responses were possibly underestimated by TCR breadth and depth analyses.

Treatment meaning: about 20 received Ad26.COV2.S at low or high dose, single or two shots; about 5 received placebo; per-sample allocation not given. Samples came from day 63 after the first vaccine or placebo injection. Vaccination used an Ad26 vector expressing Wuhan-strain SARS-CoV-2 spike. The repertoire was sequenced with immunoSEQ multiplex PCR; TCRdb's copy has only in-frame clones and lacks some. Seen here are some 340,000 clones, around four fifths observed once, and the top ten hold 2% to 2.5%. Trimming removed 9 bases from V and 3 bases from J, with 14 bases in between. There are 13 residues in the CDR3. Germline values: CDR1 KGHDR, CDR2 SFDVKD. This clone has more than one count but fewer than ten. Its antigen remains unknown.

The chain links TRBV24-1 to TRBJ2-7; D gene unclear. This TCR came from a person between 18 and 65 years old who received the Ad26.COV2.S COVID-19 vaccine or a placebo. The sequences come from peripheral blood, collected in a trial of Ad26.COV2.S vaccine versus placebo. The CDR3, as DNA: TGTGCCACCGAAGGACCAAACGACTACGAGCAGTACTTC. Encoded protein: CATEGPNDYEQYF.